One and the same sample provided the 24 T cell receptor beta chains below, sequenced in a study of blood T cell repertoires in COVID-19. Clones were sequenced by immunoSEQ multiplex PCR, and TCRdb holds only the in-frame ones, with some missing. The top ten hold approximately 1.2% of the sample, which has 250,000 to 300,000 clones, about nine tenths seen once. The sample consisted of PBMCs or T cells enriched from blood (not recorded which). The receptor source for this set is a human donor in a cohort exposed to, infected with or recovered from COVID-19 (not recorded which). The donor label of this sample is uncertain.

The CDR3 nucleotides read TGTGCCAGCAGCCCGCAGGTGGAGGGCGAAAAACTGTTTTTT. This sequence encodes CASSPQVEGEKLFF. This chain links TRBV4-2 with TRBJ1-4; D is unclear. The germline gives CDR1 LGHNA, CDR2 YNFKEQ. CDR3 length: 14 residues. Trimming stripped 4 bases from V and 8 bases from J, with 14 bases between.

The chain couples TRBV29-1 to TRBJ1-5; tentative D call: TRBD1 (5 bases). V shed 6 bases and J shed 2 bases, with 8 bases lying between them. CDR1 is SQVTM and CDR2 is ANQGSEA in the germline V gene. This CDR3 has 12 amino acids. CDR3 protein: CSVVQGNQPQHF. In DNA, the CDR3 is TGCAGCGTAGTACAGGGCAATCAGCCCCAGCATTTT.

CDR3 sequence reads: CASSLSSSGLDGYTF. The CDR3 nucleotides are TGCGCCAGCAGCTTGTCTAGTAGTGGTCTCGATGGCTACACCTTC. The V gene is TRBV5-1, the J gene TRBJ1-2; D remains unclear. Trimming shortened V by 1 base and J by 6 bases, and 16 bases separated the two germline ends. Germline values: CDR1 SGHRS, CDR2 YFSETQ. The CDR3 is made up of 15 amino acids.

This chain connects TRBV25-1 to TRBJ1-1; 9 bases are shared with TRBD1. V was pared by 6 bases and J by 11 bases, with 10 bases of the junction left unmatched. The CDR3 consists of 13 residues. In germline, CDR1 is MGHDK, CDR2 SYGVNS. CDR3 nucleotides: TGTGCCAGCAGCCGGGACAGGGCGTACGGCGCTTTCTTT. Protein: CASSRDRAYGAFF.

Only one count was recorded for this clone. The chain uses TRBV12-5 and TRBJ1-1; D remains ambiguous. The CDR3 is 13 residues long. The V and J ends lost 1 base and 5 bases respectively, with 8 bases between them. CDR1 LGHNT and CDR2 FRNRAP come from the germline V gene. The CDR3 here is CASGLDRWTEAFF. CDR3 bases: TGTGCTAGTGGTTTGGACCGGTGGACTGAAGCTTTCTTT.

The chain couples TRBV11-2 to TRBJ1-4, with TRBD1 matching 9 bases. From germline, CDR1 is SGHAT and CDR2 FQNNGV. This CDR3 has 18 residues. The trim removed 3 bases at V and 7 bases at J, leaving 15 bases unmatched. CDR3 sequence reads: CASSFFLGLQGAAEKLFF. DNA of the CDR3: TGTGCCAGCAGCTTCTTTCTTGGGCTACAGGGGGCAGCTGAAAAACTGTTTTTT. Supplemented by reference TRBV11-2 and TRBJ1-4, the full variable domain reads EAGVAQSPRYKIIEKRQSVAFWCNPISGHATLYWYQQILGQGPKLLIQFQNNGVVDDSQLPKDRFSAERLKGVDSTLKIQPAKLEDSAVYLCASSFFLGLQGAAEKLFFGSGTQLSVL.

The sample holds one count of this clone. The chain links TRBV19 to TRBJ2-2; TRBD1 agrees at 9 bases. The germline CDR1 and CDR2 sequences are LNHDA and SQIVND (reference sequence). The CDR3 sequence is 15 residues long. J lost 7 bases, V lost 4 bases, and 7 bases had no gene match. The CDR3 region is CASSTRQGGSGELFF. CDR3 DNA: TGTGCCAGTAGTACCCGACAGGGGGGGAGCGGGGAGCTGTTTTTT.

The J gene is TRBJ1-1, the V gene TRBV2; D call uncertain. The ends were cut back, 5 bases at V and 4 bases at J, with 11 bases in the middle. This CDR3 comprises 13 residues. Germline lookup yields CDR1 SNHLY and CDR2 FYNNEI. The CDR3 reads CASSPPFITEAFF. The CDR3, as DNA: TGTGCCAGCAGTCCCCCTTTTATCACTGAAGCTTTCTTT.

The chain has TRBV9 and TRBJ2-5; 9 bases fit TRBD2. J was trimmed by 5 bases and V by 3 bases; bases with no gene match: 5. CDR1 and CDR2 from the germline V gene are SGDLS and YYNGEE. CDR3 length: 14 residues. The CDR3 sequence is CASSAGTSRETQYF. The DNA for the CDR3 is TGTGCCAGCAGCGCAGGGACTAGCCGCGAGACCCAGTACTTC.

This clone has more than one count but fewer than ten. The chain combines TRBV4-3 with TRBJ1-2; D may be TRBD1 (6 bases). Trimming took 0 bases from V and 8 from J, leaving 16 bases between them. This CDR3 spans 15 amino acids. CDR1 and CDR2 from the germline V gene are LGHNA and YSLEER. CDR3 loop: CASSQDRGSRRGYTF. The CDR3 coding sequence is TGCGCCAGCAGCCAAGACAGGGGCTCTCGGCGGGGCTACACCTTC.

The chain links TRBV4-2 to TRBJ1-2; TRBD1 matches 11 bases. V shed 5 bases and J 5 bases; nucleotides not matched to a gene: 4. Germline lookup yields CDR1 LGHNA and CDR2 YNFKEQ. The CDR3 has 14 residues. CDR3 sequence: CASSGGQGAYGYTF. The CDR3 nucleotides are TGTGCCAGCAGCGGCGGACAGGGGGCTTATGGCTACACCTTC.

The gene calls are TRBV15 and TRBJ1-2, with a possible D match to TRBD1 (5 bases). The CDR3 is 16 amino acids. CDR1 is LNHNV, CDR2 YYDKDF, per germline (reference sequence). With 3 bases removed from V and 2 bases from J, the gap between germline ends came to 16 bases. CDR3 protein: CATSRLGQSGNYGYTF. The CDR3 region has the DNA TGTGCCACCAGCAGGCTAGGACAATCCGGAAACTATGGCTACACCTTC. Combining the CDR3 with reference TRBV15 and TRBJ1-2 gives the whole variable domain DAMVIQNPRYQVTQFGKPVTLSCSQTLNHNVMYWYQQKSSQAPKLLFHYYDKDFNNEADTPDNFQSRRPNTSFCFLDIRSPGLGDTAMYLCATSRLGQSGNYGYTFGSGTRLTVV.

This clone was counted a single time. The chain carries TRBV20-1 and TRBJ2-1; 10 bases are shared with TRBD2. V shed 3 bases and J 6 bases; nucleotides not matched to a gene: 8. The V gene's germline CDR1 is DFQATT and CDR2 SNEGSKA (reference sequence). The CDR3 has 15 amino acids. The CDR3 loop reads CSASRASGGPNEQFF. CDR3 nucleotides: TGCAGTGCTAGTAGGGCTAGCGGGGGCCCCAATGAGCAGTTCTTC.

CDR3 loop: CAINSGAPYEQYF. In DNA, the CDR3 is TGTGCCATCAACAGCGGGGCGCCCTACGAGCAGTACTTC. The chain employs TRBV24-1 and TRBJ2-7; 7 positions agree with TRBD2. The CDR3 runs to 13 residues. The V gene's germline CDR1 is KGHDR and CDR2 SFDVKD. V lost 11 bases to trimming and J lost 2 bases; unmatched junction nucleotides: 8.

V usage is TRBV21-1 and J usage is TRBJ2-5; the D call of TRBD2 is as the table states it, not checked on the DNA. TRBV21-1 is recorded as a pseudogene. The CDR3 runs to 17 residues. CDR3 DNA sequence: TGTGCCAGCAGCAACCAGGGCGGGGGGGCGAGGAAGAGGACCCAGTACTTC. Protein: CASSNQGGGARKRTQYF.

J is TRBJ1-5 and V is TRBV30; perhaps TRBD1 as D (6 bases). V was shortened by 0 bases and J by 3 bases, with 12 bases between the two germline ends. Germline V gene lookup returns CDR1 GTSNPN and CDR2 SVGIG (reference sequence). The CDR3 has 15 amino acids. In DNA form, the CDR3 reads TGTGCCTGGAGTGTAACCGACAGGTACAATCAGCCCCAGCATTTT. Translated: CAWSVTDRYNQPQHF.

The chain couples TRBV30 to TRBJ2-7; TRBD1 aligns across 9 bases. The CDR3 has 13 amino acids. The V gene's germline CDR1 is GTSNPN and CDR2 SVGIG (reference sequence). The V gene end was trimmed by 5 bases and the J gene end by 6 bases; junction bases not matched to a gene: 8. The CDR3 reads CAWGGQGWTEQYF. The CDR3 nucleotides read TGTGCCTGGGGGGGACAGGGTTGGACCGAGCAGTACTTC.

DNA for the CDR3: TGTGCCAGCAGACCGACGGAGGCCTATGGCTACACCTTC. It translates to CASRPTEAYGYTF. This chain links TRBV2 with TRBJ1-2; D is ambiguous. V shed 6 bases and J shed 4 bases, with 12 bases lying between them. This CDR3 has 13 amino acids. Germline V lookup: CDR1 SNHLY, CDR2 FYNNEI.

The chain has TRBV5-1 and TRBJ1-4; TRBD1 might be the D (5 bases). Germline CDR1 reads SGHRS; CDR2 reads YFSETQ. This CDR3 has 15 residues. The V end was cut by 4 bases, the J end by 0 bases, with 10 bases between. CDR3 nucleotide sequence: TGCGCCAGCAGCCCGTCAGGGACAACTAATGAAAAACTGTTTTTT. This sequence encodes CASSPSGTTNEKLFF.

The chain couples TRBV7-3 to TRBJ2-7, with D tentatively TRBD2 (5 bases). The V end lost 5 bases, the J end lost 2 bases, and 19 bases lay between the germline ends. From germline, CDR1 is SGHTA and CDR2 FQGTGA. The CDR3 sequence is 16 residues long. CDR3 sequence reads: CASSTASGREPYEQYF. CDR3 bases: TGTGCCAGCAGCACGGCCTCGGGCCGGGAACCCTACGAGCAGTACTTC.

The rearrangement links TRBV5-1 to TRBJ2-7, with D tentatively TRBD1 (6 bases). Trimming removed 4 bases from V and 5 bases from J, with 16 bases in between. The length of the CDR3 is 14 residues. Germline values: CDR1 SGHRS, CDR2 YFSETQ. The DNA of the CDR3 is TGCGCCAGCAGCCCGGGACAAGGGCTAGACGAGCAGTACTTC. Translated, it gives CASSPGQGLDEQYF. The variable domain in full, completed from reference TRBV5-1 and TRBJ2-7, reads KAGVTQTPRYLIKTRGQQVTLSCSPISGHRSVSWYQQTPGQGLQFLFEYFSETQRNKGNFPGRFSGRQFSNSRSEMNVSTLELGDSALYLCASSPGQGLDEQYFGPGTRLTVT.

The chain is built from TRBV7-9 and TRBJ2-5; 8 bases match TRBD1. The J segment lost 7 bases and the V segment lost 5 bases, leaving 15 bases of the junction unmatched. Germline values: CDR1 SEHNR, CDR2 FQNEAQ (reference sequence). This CDR3 contains 16 residues. In DNA form, the CDR3 reads TGTGCCAGCAGCCCCCAAAGGACAGGGTACCTTCGGACCCAGTACTTC. Its protein product is CASSPQRTGYLRTQYF. Using reference TRBV7-9 and TRBJ2-5 for the parts outside the CDR3, the full variable domain is DTGVSQNPRHKITKRGQNVTFRCDPISEHNRLYWYRQTLGQGPEFLTYFQNEAQLEKSRLLSDRFSAERPKGSFSTLEIQRTEQGDSAMYLCASSPQRTGYLRTQYFGPGTRLLVL.

The chain combines TRBV7-3 with TRBJ2-5; a weak D match, TRBD1 (5 bases). Germline CDR1 reads SGHTA; CDR2 reads FQGTGA. V lost 1 base to trimming and J lost 1 base, with 13 bases between them. The CDR3 loop spans 16 amino acids. CDR3 residues: CASSLSGITGQETQYF. In DNA, the CDR3 is TGTGCCAGCAGCTTAAGTGGGATCACAGGCCAAGAGACCCAGTACTTC.

In the case of this clone: This specimen includes other DNA sequences encoding the same CDR3. V gene TRBV19 combines with J gene TRBJ1-1, with a tentative D call TRBD1 (5 bases). The CDR3 length is 12 residues. Trimming shortened V by 6 bases and J by 1 base, and 6 bases separated the two germline ends. CDR1 and CDR2 from the germline V gene are LNHDA and SQIVND (reference sequence). CDR3 sequence (DNA): TGTGCCAGTAGCACAGGGAACACTGAAGCTTTCTTT. Its protein product is CASSTGNTEAFF.